At least ten counts were recorded for the clone carrying this T cell receptor beta chain. In TCRdb, the RT-PCR reads were re-called with MiXCR into one record per CDR3 protein. This repertoire shows 550,000 to 750,000 distinct CDR3 sequences, approximately 15% found once; its top ten account for 3.6%. The length of the CDR3 is 15 residues. Between the trimmed V and J ends, which lost 1 base and 4 bases, there was a span of 13 bases. Germline V gives CDR1 SGHAT, CDR2 FQNNGV. The clonotype comes from a female donor in good health, serving as a healthy control. The V gene is TRBV11-2, the J gene TRBJ2-5; D is ambiguous. The source material was memory CD4+ T cells from blood. CDR3 protein: CASSLGSTMTETQYF. The DNA for the CDR3 is TGTGCCAGCAGCTTAGGTAGCACGATGACAGAGACCCAGTACTTC.